The 20 T cell receptor beta chains given below trace back to one sample, sequenced in a study of persistence of HIV-infected CD4 T cells (TCRdb year 2020). The immunoSEQ hsTCRB assay version 4, run in survey mode, was used to sequence TCRbeta repertoires from genomic DNA. TCRdb carries this immuneACCESS record with in-frame sequences only. Its versions omit some clonotypes, under half of them owing to an unresolved V gene in the studies checked, with the rest unexplained. A total of 30,000 to 40,000 clones appear in this sample, roughly 82% of them only once. The ten top clones hold over 15% of the sample. The intended sense of this specimen's treatment or condition label: suppressive antiretroviral therapy. Cells were stimulated with a pool of overlapping HIV-1 Gag 15-mer peptides at 0.95 to 1 ug per peptide per mL. Memory populations depleted of antigen-responding cells were obtained by sorting nonresponding CD40L-negative CD69-negative CD45RO-high memory CD4+ T cells.

The antigens these receptors bind are not known. Material: CD4+ T cells sorted from PBMCs after roughly 17-hour stimulation, obtained from a patient who received antiretroviral therapy. This specimen's cell subset or site label, per the study, means: CD40L-CD69- CD45RO-high memory CD4 T cells not responding to Gag peptides. These receptors came from an adult woman with HIV who was CMV-seropositive.

This rearrangement joins TRBV6-6 to TRBJ2-7, with 10 bases matching TRBD2. Unmatched junction bases numbered 6, after V lost 2 bases and J lost 5 bases. The CDR3 sequence is 15 residues long. Germline V gene lookup returns CDR1 MNHNY and CDR2 SVGAGI (reference sequence). CDR3 residues: CASSYGAGGRNEQYF. CDR3 sequence (DNA): TGTGCCAGCAGTTACGGAGCGGGAGGGCGGAACGAGCAGTACTTC.

The V and J genes are TRBV3-1 (or the pseudogene TRBV3-2) and TRBJ1-1; D possibly corresponds to TRBD1 (5 bases). V lost 1 base, J lost 5 bases, and 17 bases lay in between. The CDR3 covers 16 residues. Per germline, CDR1 LGHDT and CDR2 YNNKEL (reference sequence). The CDR3 loop is CASSQGPLGVRTEAFF. Written as DNA, the CDR3 is TGTGCCAGCAGCCAAGGGCCCCTGGGGGTGAGAACTGAAGCTTTCTTT.

This clone was found a few times. The rearrangement joins TRBV28 to TRBJ2-6; D remains ambiguous. CDR1 is MDHEN and CDR2 is SYDVKM in the germline V gene. CDR3 size: 16 residues. V was shortened by 5 bases and J by 0 bases, with 11 bases between the two germline ends. Here the CDR3 reads CASSHSTHSGANVLTF. In nucleotides, the CDR3 is TGTGCCAGCAGTCACAGCACACACTCTGGGGCCAACGTCCTGACTTTC.

Only a few counts were recorded for this clone. The CDR3 nucleotides are TGTGCCAGCAGCTTAAGGCCCCTCGGGACCGCCTCTGGGAACACTGAAGCTTTCTTT. It encodes CASSLRPLGTASGNTEAFF. The chain recombines TRBV7-2 with TRBJ1-1; TRBD1 is a possible D gene (5 bases). The CDR3 has 19 residues. The V gene lost 2 bases and the J gene lost 1 base, with 23 bases spanning the gap. Germline loops: CDR1 SGHTA, CDR2 FQGNSA.

The gene calls are TRBV5-4 and TRBJ1-1, with D possibly TRBD1 on 5 matching bases. This CDR3 is built from 13 residues. Per the germline V gene, CDR1 is SGHNT and CDR2 is YYREEE (reference sequence). V was cut by 3 bases and J by 8 bases, with 14 bases left in between. CDR3 coding DNA: TGTGCCAGCAGCTCCCCGTCGGGGGGGGAAGCTTTCTTT. Its protein product is CASSSPSGGEAFF.

The rearrangement joins TRBV29-1 to TRBJ2-7; 10 bases are a match to TRBD1. The trim removed 3 bases at V and 4 bases at J, leaving 15 bases unmatched. CDR3 length equals 17 residues. In germline, CDR1 is SQVTM, CDR2 ANQGSEA. The CDR3 loop is CSVEGAGTGVKFYEQYF. In nucleotides, the CDR3 is TGCAGCGTTGAGGGGGCGGGGACAGGGGTCAAATTTTACGAGCAGTACTTC.

This chain links TRBV5-4 with TRBJ2-5, with TRBD2 matching over 11 bases. The J segment lost 5 bases and the V segment lost 3 bases, leaving 6 bases of the junction unmatched. Germline V gene lookup returns CDR1 SGHNT and CDR2 YYREEE (reference sequence). The CDR3 sequence is 15 residues long. The DNA for the CDR3 is TGTGCCAGCAGCTCTAGACTAGCGGGGCGGGAGACCCAGTACTTC. It encodes CASSSRLAGRETQYF.

The chain combines TRBV2 with TRBJ2-7; 7 bases are a match to TRBD2. This CDR3 has 16 residues. V lost 3 bases, J lost 2 bases, and 10 bases stayed unmatched. Germline lookup yields CDR1 SNHLY and CDR2 FYNNEI. The CDR3 region is CASSETAGFITYEQYF. As DNA, the CDR3 is TGTGCCAGCAGTGAGACAGCGGGATTCATTACCTACGAGCAGTACTTC.

The chain joins TRBV12-3 or TRBV12-4 to TRBJ2-5, with a weak D call TRBD2 (5 bases). This CDR3 has 13 residues. V was clipped by 4 bases and J by 2 bases, with 8 bases between them. The CDR3 nucleotides read TGTGCCAGCAGTTCCACGGGACAAGAGACCCAGTACTTC. Protein sequence: CASSSTGQETQYF.

The genes are TRBV28 and TRBJ1-3; weak D call: TRBD1 (5 bases). This CDR3 spans 13 amino acids. Trimming left V 6 bases short and J 6 bases short, with 12 bases between. CDR1 MDHEN and CDR2 SYDVKM come from the germline V gene. The CDR3 spells CASRGGGANTIYF. The CDR3, as DNA: TGTGCCAGCAGGGGCGGAGGGGCAAACACCATATATTTT.

This chain links TRBV15 with TRBJ1-1; no definite D call. This CDR3 has 15 amino acids. CDR1 and CDR2 (germline): LNHNV, YYDKDF (reference sequence). Trimming took off 0 bases at V and 6 bases at J, with 14 bases between the two ends. The CDR3 sequence: CATSRERLVTPEAFF. The CDR3 DNA is TGTGCCACCAGCAGAGAGAGGTTGGTGACCCCTGAAGCTTTCTTT.

In this sample, this clone turned up once. The V call is TRBV19, the J call TRBJ1-5, with D unclear. Germline V gives CDR1 LNHDA, CDR2 SQIVND (reference sequence). The CDR3 sequence is 15 residues long. The V end lost 1 base, the J end lost 0 bases, and 7 bases lay between the germline ends. CDR3 in amino acids: CASSIVGVSNQPQHF. CDR3 coding DNA: TGTGCCAGTAGTATAGTCGGAGTTAGCAATCAGCCCCAGCATTTT.

The chain couples TRBV5-1 to TRBJ2-5, with TRBD2 identical over 7 bases. Losses at the gene ends were 0 bases for V and 3 bases for J; bases not matched to a gene: 8. The germline CDR1 and CDR2 sequences are SGHRS and YFSETQ. This CDR3 is built from 16 residues. In nucleotides, the CDR3 is TGCGCCAGCAGCTTGGGGACTAGGGGTGGGGAAGAGACCCAGTACTTC. Protein sequence: CASSLGTRGGEETQYF.

The chain has TRBV5-1 and TRBJ2-5; D is possibly TRBD2 (7 bases). Trimming cost V 7 bases and J 5 bases, with 18 bases left between them. From germline, CDR1 is SGHRS and CDR2 YFSETQ. This CDR3 region has 14 residues. The CDR3 sequence is CASGSGGLGETQYF. The CDR3 DNA follows: TGCGCCAGCGGCTCCGGGGGGCTCGGCGAGACCCAGTACTTC.

This sequence joins TRBV10-3 and TRBJ1-6, with 10 nucleotides matching TRBD1. Germline V gene lookup returns CDR1 ENHRY and CDR2 SYGVKD. Trimming removed 6 bases from V and 10 bases from J; junction bases left unmatched: 6. There are 14 residues in the CDR3. The CDR3 DNA reads as TGTGCCATCAGGGGGACAGGGGAAGGCTCACCCCTCCACTTT. It encodes CAIRGTGEGSPLHF.

The gene calls are TRBV6-5 and TRBJ1-2; tentative D call: TRBD1 (5 bases). This CDR3 has 13 residues. Trimming pared 6 bases from V and 3 bases from J, leaving 11 bases between. The germline V gene encodes CDR1 MNHEY and CDR2 SVGAGI. The CDR3 loop reads CASSPDRDYGYTF. The CDR3 coding sequence is TGTGCCAGCAGCCCAGACAGAGACTATGGCTACACCTTC.

This chain joins TRBV27 and TRBJ2-7, with a possible D match to TRBD2 (5 bases). Trimming left V 5 bases short and J 4 bases short, with 18 bases between. Per germline, CDR1 MNHEY and CDR2 SMNVEV (reference sequence). The CDR3 consists of 15 residues. CDR3 in amino acids: CASSPGPGYGYEQYF. CDR3 nucleotides: TGTGCCAGCAGTCCCGGCCCGGGGTATGGGTACGAGCAGTACTTC.

The chain combines TRBV21-1 with TRBJ1-3; the D segment call TRBD1 is taken from the table without a DNA check. TRBV21-1 is listed as a pseudogene. The CDR3 runs to 15 residues. This chain's CDR3 is CASPDRRSSGNTIYF. In DNA, the CDR3 is TGTGCCAGCCCCGACAGGCGTTCCTCTGGAAACACCATATATTTT.

The chain employs TRBV28 and TRBJ1-3; a possible D gene is TRBD1 (5 bases). CDR1 and CDR2 (germline): MDHEN, SYDVKM. The CDR3 consists of 12 residues. The DNA for the CDR3 is TGTGTAACCGGGACCGCTGGAAACACCATATATTTT. It encodes CVTGTAGNTIYF.

The chain combines TRBV20-1 with TRBJ1-4, with unresolved D. This CDR3 has 11 amino acids. Germline V gives CDR1 DFQATT, CDR2 SNEGSKA (reference sequence). V lost 0 bases and J lost 7, with 3 bases in between. The CDR3 loop reads CSAREGEKLFF. The CDR3 DNA is TGCAGTGCTAGAGAAGGTGAAAAACTGTTTTTT.